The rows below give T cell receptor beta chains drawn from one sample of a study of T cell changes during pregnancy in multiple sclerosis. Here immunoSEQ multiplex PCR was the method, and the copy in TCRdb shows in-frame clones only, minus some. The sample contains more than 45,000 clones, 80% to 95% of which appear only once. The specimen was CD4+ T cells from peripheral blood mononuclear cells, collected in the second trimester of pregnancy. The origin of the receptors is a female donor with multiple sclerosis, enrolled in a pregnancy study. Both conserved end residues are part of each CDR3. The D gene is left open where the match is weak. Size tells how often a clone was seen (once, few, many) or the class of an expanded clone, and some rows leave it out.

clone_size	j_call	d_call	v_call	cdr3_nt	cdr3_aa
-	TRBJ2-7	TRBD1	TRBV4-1	TGCGCCAGCAGCCGCTCCGGGACAGGGACCTACGAGCAGTACTTC	CASSRSGTGTYEQYF
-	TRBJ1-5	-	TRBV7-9	TGTGCCAGCAGCCCCCCAGGGGCCGTCAATCAGCCCCAGCATTTT	CASSPPGAVNQPQHF
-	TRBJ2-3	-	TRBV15	TGTGCCACCAGCAGGACTAGGGTTGCGACAGATACGCAGTATTTT	CATSRTRVATDTQYF
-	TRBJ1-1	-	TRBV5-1	TGCGCCAGCAGCTTCGACAGTCCCCCGAACACTGAAGCTTTCTTT	CASSFDSPPNTEAFF
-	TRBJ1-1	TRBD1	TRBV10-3	TGTGCCATCAGGGACGGGACAGGGGGAAGTGGCACTGAAGCTTTCTTT	CAIRDGTGGSGTEAFF
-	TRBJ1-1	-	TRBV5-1	TGCGCCAGCAGCGAAATTTCAGGGCCCATGAACACTGAAGCTTTCTTT	CASSEISGPMNTEAFF
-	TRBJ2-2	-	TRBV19	TGTGCCAGTAGTATTGGTGGGGGGGCGGTCACCGGGGAGCTGTTTTTT	CASSIGGGAVTGELFF
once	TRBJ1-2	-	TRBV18	TGTGCCAGCTCACGGGTGCCCCTTTTGGAGGACTATGGCTACACCTTC	CASSRVPLLEDYGYTF
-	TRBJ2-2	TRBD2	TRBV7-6	TGTGCCAGCAGCTTAGTAACGGGGGGGAACACCGGGGAGCTGTTTTTT	CASSLVTGGNTGELFF
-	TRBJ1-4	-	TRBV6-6	TGTGCCAGCAGTTATCGTACAACTAATGAAAAACTGTTTTTT	CASSYRTTNEKLFF
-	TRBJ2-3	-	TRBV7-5	TGTGCCAGAAGCTTGGCGGGGGGCACCACAGATACGCAGTATTTT	CARSLAGGTTDTQYF
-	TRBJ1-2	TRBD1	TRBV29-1	TGCAGCGTTAACAGGGGAGTAGACGGCTACACCTTC	CSVNRGVDGYTF
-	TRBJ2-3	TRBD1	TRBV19	TGTGCCAGTAGTACGTACAGGGGTATGGGGACAGATACGCAGTATTTT	CASSTYRGMGTDTQYF
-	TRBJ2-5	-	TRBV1	TGCACCAGCATTCCGACGGGGGGGCAAGAGACCCAGTACTTC	CTSIPTGGQETQYF
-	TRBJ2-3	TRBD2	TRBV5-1	TGCGCCAGCAGGCTTCTAGCGGGGGACACAGATACGCAGTATTTT	CASRLLAGDTDTQYF
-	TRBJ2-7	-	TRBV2	TGTGCCAGCAGTCCACAGGGTTACGAGCAGTACTTC	CASSPQGYEQYF
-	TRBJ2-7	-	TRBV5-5	TGTGCCAGCAGCTTGGTGCGACAGGAGTACGAGCAGTACTTC	CASSLVRQEYEQYF
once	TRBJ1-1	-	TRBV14	TGTGCCAGCAGCCAGTCCCGGAACACTGAAGCTTTCTTT	CASSQSRNTEAFF
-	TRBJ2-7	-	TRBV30	TGTGCCTCTAGTCATGCCCGGGGGGAGCAGTACTTC	CASSHARGEQYF
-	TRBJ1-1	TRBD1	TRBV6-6	TGTGCCAGCAGTCGCGGGACAGCTGAAGCTTTCTTT	CASSRGTAEAFF
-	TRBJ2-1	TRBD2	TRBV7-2	TGTGCCAGCAGCTTAGCGCTCGTGGTAGCGGGGGGTAAAGAGCAGTTCTTC	CASSLALVVAGGKEQFF
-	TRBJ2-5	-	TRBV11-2	TGTGCCAGCAGCTTAGGCAAGCAGGGACAAGAGACCCAGTACTTC	CASSLGKQGQETQYF
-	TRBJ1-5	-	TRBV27	TGTGCCAGCAGTTTTCTGGGGGCCAATCAGCCCCAGCATTTT	CASSFLGANQPQHF
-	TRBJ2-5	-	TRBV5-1	TGCGCCAGCACCCCAGACGGGGAAGGAAAGACCCAGTACTTC	CASTPDGEGKTQYF
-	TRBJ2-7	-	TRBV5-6	TGTGCCAGCAGCCGTTTGGGTCCGACTACCTACGAGCAGTACTTC	CASSRLGPTTYEQYF
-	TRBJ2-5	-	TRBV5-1	TGCGCCAGCAGCCACGGACTATTACGCGAGAAGACCCAGTACTTC	CASSHGLLREKTQYF
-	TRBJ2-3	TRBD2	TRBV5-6	TGTGCCAGCAGGAGGAAGGGGACTAGCGGGGGGACGCACAGAGATACGCAGTATTTT	CASRRKGTSGGTHRDTQYF
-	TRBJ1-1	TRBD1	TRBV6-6	TGTGCCAGCACTGAACAGGGGGATGTAAAAGCTTTCTTT	CASTEQGDVKAFF
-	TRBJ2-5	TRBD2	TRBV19	TGTGCCAGTAGTATAGCGGGGGGGAACCAAGAGACCCAGTACTTC	CASSIAGGNQETQYF